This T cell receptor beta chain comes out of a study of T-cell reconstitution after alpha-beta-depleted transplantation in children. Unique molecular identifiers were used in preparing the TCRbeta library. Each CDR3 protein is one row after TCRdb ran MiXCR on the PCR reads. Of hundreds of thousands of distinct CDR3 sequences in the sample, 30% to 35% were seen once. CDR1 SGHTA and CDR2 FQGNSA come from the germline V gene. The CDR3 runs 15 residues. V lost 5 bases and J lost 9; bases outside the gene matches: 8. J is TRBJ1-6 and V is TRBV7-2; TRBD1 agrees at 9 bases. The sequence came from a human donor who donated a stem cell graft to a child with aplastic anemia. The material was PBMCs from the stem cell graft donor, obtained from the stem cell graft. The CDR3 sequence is CASSNRGQNGSPLHF. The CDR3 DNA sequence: TGTGCCAGCAGCAACAGGGGGCAGAACGGTTCACCCCTCCACTTT.